The 5 T cell receptor beta chains listed next were all sequenced from one sample in a study of T-cell memory formation after mild COVID-19 listed by TCRdb under 2021. The protocol used for the library was 5' RACE. The sequencer was an Illumina NovaSeq 6000. TCRdb trimmed public reads at Q25 via fastp, called clones via MiXCR and kept in-frame beta chains. Every entry covers one CDR3 protein and lists the most common genes and DNA from its rows. Counted in this sample were around 370,000 distinct CDR3 sequences; more than 20% of them appeared once. Together, the top ten hold around 13% of the sample. The sample was PBMCs or a T cell subset sorted from them (not recorded which). Receptors were obtained from an adult woman who had mild COVID-19 (a few samples of this study predate the infection). The sample titles of this study are shuffled in the database, so cell type and time point are left out; the donor was told from shared clones.

The chain couples TRBV12-3 or TRBV12-4 to TRBJ1-1, with 10 positions matching TRBD1. J gave up 5 bases and V 10 bases, and 10 bases lay outside the gene matches. This CDR3 spans 14 amino acids. CDR3 protein: CATFLGTGVTEAFF. CDR3 DNA sequence: TGTGCCACCTTCCTCGGGACAGGGGTTACTGAAGCTTTCTTT.

This clonotype has more than one count but fewer than ten. V and J are TRBV4-3 and TRBJ2-4; no clear D gene. This CDR3 spans 16 amino acids. Germline values: CDR1 LGHNA, CDR2 YSLEER. V gave up 1 base and J gave up 1 base, with 11 bases separating them. The CDR3 nucleotides read TGCGCCAGCAGCCAAGCTTGGGTTGGGGCCAAAAACATTCAGTACTTC. Translation gives CASSQAWVGAKNIQYF.

For the CDR3, the DNA is TGCAGTGCTAGAGGACTAGGGGAGCAGTTCTTC. It translates to CSARGLGEQFF. V gene TRBV20-1 combines with J gene TRBJ2-1; the D gene is possibly TRBD2 (6 bases). Between the trimmed V and J ends, which lost 1 base and 10 bases, there was a span of 8 bases. The CDR3 contains 11 residues. The germline gives CDR1 DFQATT, CDR2 SNEGSKA (reference sequence).

This chain links TRBV4-1 with TRBJ2-7, with 9 bases fitting TRBD1. CDR3 length: 14 amino acids. Trimming took 4 bases from V and 5 from J; bases not matched to a gene: 6. Germline V gene lookup returns CDR1 MGHRA and CDR2 YSYEKL. CDR3 amino acids: CASSLGQGLDEQYF. In DNA, the CDR3 is TGCGCCAGCAGCCTGGGACAGGGCCTGGACGAGCAGTACTTC.

Written as DNA, the CDR3 is TGTGCCAGCAGCTGGTTTGATGAGGTAGCCAAAAACATTCAGTACTTC. As protein: CASSWFDEVAKNIQYF. This rearrangement joins TRBV5-6 to TRBJ2-4, with D unresolved. The CDR3 loop spans 16 amino acids. Germline CDR1 is SGHDT and CDR2 is YYEEEE. V was trimmed by 3 bases and J by 0 bases, leaving 13 bases between them.